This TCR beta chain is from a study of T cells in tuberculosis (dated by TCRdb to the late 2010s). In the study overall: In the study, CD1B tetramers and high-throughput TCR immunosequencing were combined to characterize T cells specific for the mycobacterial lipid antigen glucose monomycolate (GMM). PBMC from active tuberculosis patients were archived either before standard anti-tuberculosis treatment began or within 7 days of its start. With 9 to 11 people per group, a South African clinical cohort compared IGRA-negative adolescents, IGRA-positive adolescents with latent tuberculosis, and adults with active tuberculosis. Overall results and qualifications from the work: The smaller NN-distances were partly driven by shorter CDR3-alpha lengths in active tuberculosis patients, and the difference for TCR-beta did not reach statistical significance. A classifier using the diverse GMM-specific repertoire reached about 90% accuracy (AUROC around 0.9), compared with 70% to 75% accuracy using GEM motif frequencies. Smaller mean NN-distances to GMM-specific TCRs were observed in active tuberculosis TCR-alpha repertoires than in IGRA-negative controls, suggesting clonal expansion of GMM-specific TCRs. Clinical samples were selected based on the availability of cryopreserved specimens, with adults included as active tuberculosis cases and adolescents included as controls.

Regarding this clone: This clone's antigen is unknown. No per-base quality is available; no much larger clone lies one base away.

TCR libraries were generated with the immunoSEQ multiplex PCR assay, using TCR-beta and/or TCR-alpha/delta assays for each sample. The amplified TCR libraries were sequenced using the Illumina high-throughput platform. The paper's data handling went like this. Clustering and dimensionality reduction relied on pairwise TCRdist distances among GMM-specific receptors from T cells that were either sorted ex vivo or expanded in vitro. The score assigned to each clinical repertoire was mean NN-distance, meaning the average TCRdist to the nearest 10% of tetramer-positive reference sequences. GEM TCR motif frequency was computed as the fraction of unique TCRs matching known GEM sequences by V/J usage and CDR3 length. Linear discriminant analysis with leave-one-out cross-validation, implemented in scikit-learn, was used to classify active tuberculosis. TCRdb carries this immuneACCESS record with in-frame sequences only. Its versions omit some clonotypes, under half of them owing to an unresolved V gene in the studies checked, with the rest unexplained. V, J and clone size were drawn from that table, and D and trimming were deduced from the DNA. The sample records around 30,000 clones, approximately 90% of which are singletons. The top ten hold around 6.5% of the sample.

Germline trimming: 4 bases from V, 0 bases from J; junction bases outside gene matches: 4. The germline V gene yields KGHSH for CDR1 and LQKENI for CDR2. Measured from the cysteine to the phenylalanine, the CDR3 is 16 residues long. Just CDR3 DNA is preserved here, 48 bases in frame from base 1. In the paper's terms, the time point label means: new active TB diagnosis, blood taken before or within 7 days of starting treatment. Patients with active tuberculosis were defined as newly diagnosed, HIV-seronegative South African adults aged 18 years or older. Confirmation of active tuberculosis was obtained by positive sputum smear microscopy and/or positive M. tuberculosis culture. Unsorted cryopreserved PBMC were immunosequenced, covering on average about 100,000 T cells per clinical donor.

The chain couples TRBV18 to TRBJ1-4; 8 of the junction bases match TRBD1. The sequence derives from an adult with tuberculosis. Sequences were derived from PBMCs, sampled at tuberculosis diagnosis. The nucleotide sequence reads TGTGCCAGCTCACGTAACAGGGGGACAACTAATGAAAAACTGTTTTTT. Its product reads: CASSRNRGTTNEKLFF.